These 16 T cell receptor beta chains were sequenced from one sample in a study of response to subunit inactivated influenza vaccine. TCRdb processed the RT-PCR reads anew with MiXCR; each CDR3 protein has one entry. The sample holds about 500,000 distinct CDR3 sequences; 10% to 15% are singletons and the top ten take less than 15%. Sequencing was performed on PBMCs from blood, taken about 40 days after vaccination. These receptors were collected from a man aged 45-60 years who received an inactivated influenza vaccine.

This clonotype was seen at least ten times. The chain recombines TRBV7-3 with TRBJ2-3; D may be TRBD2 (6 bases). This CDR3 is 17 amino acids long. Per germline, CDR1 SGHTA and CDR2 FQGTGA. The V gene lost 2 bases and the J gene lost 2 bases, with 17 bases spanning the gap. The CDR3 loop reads CASSLLPPSGPTDTQYF. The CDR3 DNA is TGTGCCAGCAGCTTACTCCCCCCGAGCGGGCCCACAGATACGCAGTATTTT.

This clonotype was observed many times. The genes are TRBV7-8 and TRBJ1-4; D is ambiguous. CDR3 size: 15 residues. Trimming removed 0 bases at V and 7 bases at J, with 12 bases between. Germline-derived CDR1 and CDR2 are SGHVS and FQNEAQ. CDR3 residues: CASSLAELGGEKLFF. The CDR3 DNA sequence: TGTGCCAGCAGCTTAGCTGAGCTCGGAGGTGAAAAACTGTTTTTT.

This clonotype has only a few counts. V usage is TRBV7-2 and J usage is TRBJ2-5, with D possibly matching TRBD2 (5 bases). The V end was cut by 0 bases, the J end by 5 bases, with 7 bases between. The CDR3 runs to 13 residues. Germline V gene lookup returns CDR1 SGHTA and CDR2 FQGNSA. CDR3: CASSLARAETQYF. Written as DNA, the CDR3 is TGTGCCAGCAGCTTAGCGCGGGCGGAGACCCAGTACTTC.

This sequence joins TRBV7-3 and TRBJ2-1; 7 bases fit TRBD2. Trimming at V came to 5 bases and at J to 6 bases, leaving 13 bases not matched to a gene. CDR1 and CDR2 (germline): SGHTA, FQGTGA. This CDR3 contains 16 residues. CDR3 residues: CASSERPGLLPNEQFF. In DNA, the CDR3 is TGTGCCAGCAGCGAACGTCCGGGACTACTCCCCAATGAGCAGTTCTTC.

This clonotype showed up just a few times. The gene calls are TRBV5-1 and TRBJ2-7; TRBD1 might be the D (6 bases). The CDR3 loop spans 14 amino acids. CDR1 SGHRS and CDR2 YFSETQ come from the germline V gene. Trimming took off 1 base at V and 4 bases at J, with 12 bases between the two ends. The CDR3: CASSLSTGRYEQYF. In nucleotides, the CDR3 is TGCGCCAGCAGCTTGAGTACAGGGAGATACGAGCAGTACTTC.

The CDR3 region is CASSPLGVGGNEQFF. The CDR3 DNA reads as TGTGCCAGCAGCCCCCTAGGTGTAGGGGGCAATGAGCAGTTCTTC. The chain is built from TRBV11-2 and TRBJ2-1; TRBD1 is a possible D gene (6 bases). V lost 5 bases and J 6 bases, leaving 17 bases between the germline ends. This CDR3 is built from 15 residues. Germline V CDR1 and CDR2: SGHAT, FQNNGV. Complete variable domain (other parts from reference TRBV11-2 and TRBJ2-1): EAGVAQSPRYKIIEKRQSVAFWCNPISGHATLYWYQQILGQGPKLLIQFQNNGVVDDSQLPKDRFSAERLKGVDSTLKIQPAKLEDSAVYLCASSPLGVGGNEQFFGPGTRLTVL.

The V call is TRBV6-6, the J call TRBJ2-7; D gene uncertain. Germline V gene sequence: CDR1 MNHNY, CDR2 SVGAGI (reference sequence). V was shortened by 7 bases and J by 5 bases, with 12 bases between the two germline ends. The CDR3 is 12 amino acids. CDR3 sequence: CASTGHPNEQYF. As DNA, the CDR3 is TGTGCCAGCACTGGTCATCCCAACGAGCAGTACTTC.

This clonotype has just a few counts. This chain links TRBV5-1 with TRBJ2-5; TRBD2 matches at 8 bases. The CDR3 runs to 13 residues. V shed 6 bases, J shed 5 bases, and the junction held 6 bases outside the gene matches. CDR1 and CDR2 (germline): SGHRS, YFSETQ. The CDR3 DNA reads TGCGCCAGCACCGGGACTAGGCCGGAGACCCAGTACTTC. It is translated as CASTGTRPETQYF.

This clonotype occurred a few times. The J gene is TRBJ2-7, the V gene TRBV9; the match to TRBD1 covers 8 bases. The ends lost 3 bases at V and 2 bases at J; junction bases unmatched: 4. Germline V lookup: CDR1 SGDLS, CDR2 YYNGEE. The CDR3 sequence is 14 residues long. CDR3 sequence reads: CASSGGQGTYEQYF. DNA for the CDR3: TGTGCCAGCAGCGGTGGACAGGGAACCTACGAGCAGTACTTC.

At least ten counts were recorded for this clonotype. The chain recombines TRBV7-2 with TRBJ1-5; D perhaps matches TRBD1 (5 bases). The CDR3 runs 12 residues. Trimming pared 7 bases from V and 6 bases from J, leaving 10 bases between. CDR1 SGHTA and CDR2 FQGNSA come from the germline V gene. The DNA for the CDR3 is TGTGCCAGCACTCGGGACCGTCAGCCCCAGCATTTT. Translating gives CASTRDRQPQHF.

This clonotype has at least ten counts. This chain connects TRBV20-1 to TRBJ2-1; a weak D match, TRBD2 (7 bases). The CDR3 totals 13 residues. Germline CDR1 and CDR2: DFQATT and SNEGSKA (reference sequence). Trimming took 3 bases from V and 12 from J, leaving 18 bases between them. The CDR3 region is CSASNGGPLAQFF. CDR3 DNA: TGCAGTGCTAGTAACGGGGGGCCACTTGCGCAGTTCTTC.

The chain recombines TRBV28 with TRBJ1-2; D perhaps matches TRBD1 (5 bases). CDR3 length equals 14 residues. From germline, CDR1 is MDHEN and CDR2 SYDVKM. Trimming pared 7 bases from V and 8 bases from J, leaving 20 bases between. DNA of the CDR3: TGTGCCAGCAACGTAGGGACCGAACCTAGAGGCTACACCTTC. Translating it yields CASNVGTEPRGYTF.

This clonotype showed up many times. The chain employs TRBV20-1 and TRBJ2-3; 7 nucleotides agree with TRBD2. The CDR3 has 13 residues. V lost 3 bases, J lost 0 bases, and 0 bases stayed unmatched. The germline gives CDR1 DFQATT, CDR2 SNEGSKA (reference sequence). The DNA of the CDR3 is TGCAGTGCTAGCGGGAGGAGCACAGATACGCAGTATTTT. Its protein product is CSASGRSTDTQYF.

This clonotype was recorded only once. As DNA, the CDR3 is TGCAGTACGACCCGCGGGAGGGCCCAGAATGAGCAGTTCTTC. Its translation is CSTTRGRAQNEQFF. J is TRBJ2-1 and V is TRBV20-1; 9 positions agree with TRBD2. Trimming took 8 bases from V and 7 from J; bases not matched to a gene: 12. This CDR3 spans 14 amino acids. CDR1 and CDR2 from the germline V gene are DFQATT and SNEGSKA (reference sequence).

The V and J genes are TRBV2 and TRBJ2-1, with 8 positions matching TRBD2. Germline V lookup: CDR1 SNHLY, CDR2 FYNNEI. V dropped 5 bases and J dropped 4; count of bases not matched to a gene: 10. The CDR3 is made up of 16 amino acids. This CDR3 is CASSYLRGGLYNEQFF. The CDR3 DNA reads TGTGCCAGCAGTTACCTTCGCGGGGGGTTATACAATGAGCAGTTCTTC.

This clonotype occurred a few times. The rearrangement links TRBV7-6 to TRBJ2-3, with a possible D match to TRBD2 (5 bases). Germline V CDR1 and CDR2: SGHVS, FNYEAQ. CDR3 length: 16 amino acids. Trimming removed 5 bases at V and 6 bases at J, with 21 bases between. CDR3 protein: CASSPRGDAITDTQYF. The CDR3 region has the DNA TGTGCCAGCAGCCCTCGGGGTGACGCCATTACGGATACGCAGTATTTT.